Below, one T cell receptor beta chain is given with its context. Its antigen is still unknown. The data were obtained in a study of T cells in Graves' hyperthyroidism and ophthalmopathy. Background on the study: Pretreatment peripheral blood was obtained at initial diagnosis.

Hyperthyroidism had been newly diagnosed in patients aged 18 to 65, and its duration was under 2 months. Diagnosis relied on clinical symptoms, serum thyroxine and TRAb, thyroid ultrasound and orbital computed tomography. General study results and limits: Most expanded thyroid clonotypes above 0.001 recurred in blood.

V was clipped by 7 bases and J by 6 bases, with 13 bases between them. Germline loops: CDR1 WSHSY, CDR2 SAAADI. The CDR3 extends over 12 amino acids. Amplified TCR beta CDR3 regions derived from RNA transcripts. HTBI primers were the set used in a first-round RT-PCR of the TCR CDR3. TCRdb used MiXCR to reprocess the multiplex PCR reads, holding one entry per CDR3 protein. The sample consists of fewer than 300,000 distinct CDR3 sequences, around a quarter of them appearing once. This clonotype was obtained from a man aged 35-49 years with Graves' hyperthyroidism that later progressed to Graves' ophthalmopathy. The chain carries TRBV10-2 and TRBJ2-7; tentatively, D is TRBD1 or TRBD2 (5 bases each). What was sequenced was blood. The CDR3 protein is CASTGWGSEQYF. The CDR3 bases are TGCGCCAGCACTGGATGGGGGTCCGAGCAGTACTTC.